This record concerns one T cell receptor beta chain sequence. Its binding antigen is unknown. No clone much larger than this one lies a single base away; base qualities are absent. The immunoSEQ Assay, a bias-controlled multiplex PCR, was used to amplify TCRbeta CDR3 regions from genomic DNA. The authors' pipeline ran thus. The number of nucleated cells in each sample was estimated from the amplification of reference gene primers within the assay. To quantify the absolute abundance of each unique TCRbeta CDR3 rearrangement, sequence reads were collapsed and filtered. For each sample, productive Simpson clonality was calculated as the square root of Simpson's diversity index over productive rearrangements. Here the immuneACCESS table is served through TCRdb, limited to in-frame sequences with V and J called. Missing clones are a known gap in these copies; in checked studies unresolved V genes cover under half, and the rest lacks a known reason. For V, J and clone size, that table is used; D and trimming come from the DNA. The sample table records roughly 270,000 clones; less than 85% of these occur just once. 2% to 3% of the sample is taken by the ten largest.

This sample is part of a study of blood T cell repertoires in COVID-19 (dated by TCRdb to about 2020). The study in broad terms: Samples from collaborators originated in the United States, Italy and Spain and spanned both the acute and convalescent phases of COVID-19. The prospective study material was composed of cDNA or gDNA derived from T cells, B-cell-depleted T cells, or PBMCs. Deeply sampled blood TCRbeta repertoires from subjects exposed to, actively infected with, or recovered from COVID-19 were included in the dataset. The repertoires were released in a freely available public database meant as a resource for research on the immune response to SARS-CoV-2. The samples were drawn from the first 160 participants of the ongoing ImmuneRACE study and from over a thousand subjects provided by 6 global collaborators. Nearly every sample came with metadata listing a de-identified subject ID, COVID-19 status, age in years and sex. HLA class I and class II types, where available, came from metadata supplied by the sample provider rather than from assay-based typing. The full study reports these points: The amount of clinical and demographic metadata varied by source and participant and was provided uncurated.

Participants in the prospective study were aged 18 to 89 years, lived in 24 United States geographic areas, and enrolled through a virtual design. In the prospective study, participants were assigned to cohorts based on the clinical history participants reported in a screening survey and a study questionnaire. Recovered participants in ImmuneRACE Cohort 3 were defined by two consecutive negative NP/OP PCR tests, clearance by a healthcare professional, or resolution of symptoms. Each participant in the prospective study had whole blood, serum and a nasopharyngeal or oropharyngeal swab collected by mobile phlebotomists. Over a roughly 2-month period, participants in the prospective study had the option of providing additional blood draws and questionnaires. Blood samples from the prospective study were shipped frozen or at room temperature prior to DNA extraction. The sequenced sample was PBMCs or T cells enriched from blood (not recorded which). The sequence came from a woman aged 50 to 65 who had recovered from COVID-19.

The DNA sequence is TGTGCCAGCAGTGTTCGACTAGCGGGTGCTGGGGAGACCCAGTACTTC. Its translation is CASSVRLAGAGETQYF. The chain is encoded by TRBV2 joined to TRBJ2-5, with 10 bases matching TRBD2. For this chain, trimming is 4 bases at the V end and 5 bases at the J end, and the number of junction bases without a gene match is 10. For CDR1 and CDR2, the germline V gene lists SNHLY and FYNNEI. The CDR3 holds 16 amino acids from the cysteine to the phenylalanine. Only CDR3 DNA is held: 48 bases, read in frame from base 1.